Shown below are 18 T cell receptor beta chains from a single sample sequenced in a study of blood T cell repertoires in COVID-19. Profiling relied on immunoSEQ multiplex PCR, and the TCRdb table lists in-frame clones only, not all of them. The sample has some 43,000 clones; 82% are singletons. Specimen: peripheral blood. The receptors were gathered from a woman aged 55-69 years with acute or convalescent COVID-19.

V gene TRBV10-3 combines with J gene TRBJ2-7, with 7 bases that match TRBD1. In germline, CDR1 is ENHRY, CDR2 SYGVKD. The CDR3 consists of 13 residues. V was pared by 2 bases and J by 7 bases, with 5 bases of the junction left unmatched. CDR3 protein: CAISEAGGDEQYF. The CDR3, as DNA: TGTGCCATCAGTGAGGCAGGGGGTGATGAGCAGTACTTC.

The J gene is TRBJ1-5, the V gene TRBV12-5; the D gene is possibly TRBD1 (6 bases). From germline, CDR1 is LGHNT and CDR2 FRNRAP. CDR3 length: 15 residues. Between the trimmed V and J ends, which lost 4 bases and 0 bases, there was a span of 10 bases. In DNA form, the CDR3 reads TGTGCTAGTGGTTCCCAGGGGCTTAGCAATCAGCCCCAGCATTTT. Translation gives CASGSQGLSNQPQHF. The full variable domain, in which reference TRBV12-5 and TRBJ1-5 provide the parts outside the CDR3, is DARVTQTPRHKVTEMGQEVTMRCQPILGHNTVFWYRQTMMQGLELLAYFRNRAPLDDSGMPKDRFSAEMPDATLATLKIQPSEPRDSAVYFCASGSQGLSNQPQHFGDGTRLSIL.

This chain links TRBV10-3 with TRBJ1-5; the D is unclear. The CDR3 is made up of 14 amino acids. Germline V gives CDR1 ENHRY, CDR2 SYGVKD. Trimming stripped 10 bases from V and 4 bases from J, with 17 bases between. The CDR3 DNA follows: TGTGCCACCGGCGGGGAACTAGGGAATCAGCCCCAGCATTTT. Translating it yields CATGGELGNQPQHF.

CDR3 bases: TGTGCCAGCAGAATGACAGGGGCCGGTGAGCAGTTCTTC. Translated: CASRMTGAGEQFF. V and J are TRBV2 and TRBJ2-1; 8 nucleotides agree with TRBD1. Germline-derived CDR1 and CDR2 are SNHLY and FYNNEI. The ends lost 6 bases at V and 9 bases at J; junction bases unmatched: 7. CDR3 length: 13 amino acids.

J is TRBJ1-5 and V is TRBV12-3 or TRBV12-4; 7 bases are a match to TRBD1. This CDR3 is 13 amino acids long. The V gene end was trimmed by 6 bases and the J gene end by 6 bases; junction bases not matched to a gene: 5. The CDR3 sequence is CASSQQGSQPQHF. DNA for the CDR3: TGTGCCAGCAGCCAACAGGGGAGTCAGCCCCAGCATTTT.

As to this clone: One junction end does not reproduce the germline sequence, and a read error may be involved. The V and J genes are TRBV5-1 and TRBJ2-6, with D tentatively TRBD1 (6 bases). Germline V gives CDR1 SGHRS, CDR2 YFSETQ. The CDR3 is made up of 19 amino acids. The CDR3 DNA is TGCGCCCGCAGCTTGGGTTGGGGGCATGGGGTTTCTGGGGCCAACGTCCTGACTTTC. Protein: CARSLGWGHGVSGANVLTF.

A single count supports this clone. The V and J genes are TRBV5-4 and TRBJ2-1; D possibly corresponds to TRBD2 (6 bases). The V gene's germline CDR1 is SGHNT and CDR2 YYREEE (reference sequence). The germline V and J ends were trimmed by 0 bases and 7 bases, with 20 bases remaining between them. The CDR3 totals 17 residues. The CDR3 coding sequence is TGTGCCAGCAGCTTGGATATGCTAGCGATGGGTGTAAATGAGCAGTTCTTC. Amino acid sequence: CASSLDMLAMGVNEQFF.

The chain recombines TRBV4-3 with TRBJ1-6, with a possible D match to TRBD1 (5 bases). CDR1 and CDR2 from the germline V gene are LGHNA and YSLEER. V was trimmed by 4 bases and J by 10 bases, leaving 20 bases between them. The CDR3 is 16 amino acids. The CDR3 spells CASSPFGGTQKSPLHF. The CDR3 region has the DNA TGCGCCAGCAGCCCCTTTGGCGGGACCCAGAAGTCACCCCTCCACTTT.

The chain couples TRBV9 to TRBJ2-1, with 13 nucleotides matching TRBD2. The V gene's germline CDR1 is SGDLS and CDR2 YYNGEE. The CDR3 length is 17 residues. Losses at the gene ends were 3 bases for V and 3 bases for J; bases not matched to a gene: 6. DNA for the CDR3: TGTGCCAGCAGCGACAGACTAGCGGGGGGAAACTACAATGAGCAGTTCTTC. It encodes CASSDRLAGGNYNEQFF.

The chain uses TRBV6-5 and TRBJ1-1; maybe TRBD1 (5 bases). Deletions cut 6 bases from V and 1 base from J, with 9 bases between. There are 13 residues in the CDR3. CDR1 is MNHEY, CDR2 SVGAGI, per germline. This CDR3 is CASRIRGNTEAFF. The CDR3 DNA follows: TGTGCCAGCAGGATTAGGGGGAACACTGAAGCTTTCTTT.

The chain joins TRBV5-1 to TRBJ2-7; D is undetermined. CDR1 is SGHRS, CDR2 YFSETQ, per germline. The CDR3 contains 14 residues. V lost 1 base to trimming and J lost 2 bases, with 10 bases between them. The CDR3 region has the DNA TGCGCCAGCAGCTTGTTCAGGTACACCTACGAGCAGTACTTC. Translation: CASSLFRYTYEQYF.

The V gene is TRBV5-1, the J gene TRBJ2-5, with D maybe TRBD2 (5 bases). The CDR3 is made up of 14 amino acids. Germline CDR1 SGHRS, CDR2 YFSETQ. V was trimmed by 2 bases and J by 1 base, leaving 9 bases between them. This chain's CDR3 is CASSLGSAQETQYF. The CDR3 nucleotides read TGCGCCAGCAGCTTAGGTAGCGCCCAAGAGACCCAGTACTTC.

This clone was observed a handful of times. The rearrangement joins TRBV6-2 or TRBV6-3 to TRBJ2-7; D remains unclear. The CDR3 sequence is 12 residues long. V was shortened by 5 bases and J by 6 bases, with 11 bases between the two germline ends. CDR1 and CDR2 from the germline V gene are MNHEY and SVGEGT. The DNA for the CDR3 is TGTGCCAGCAGTACTCAGGTGGCCGAGCAGTACTTC. This sequence encodes CASSTQVAEQYF.

V gene TRBV4-1 combines with J gene TRBJ2-7; 13 bases match TRBD2. Trimming removed 1 base from V and 2 bases from J; junction bases left unmatched: 5. The CDR3 extends over 17 amino acids. Germline CDR1 and CDR2: MGHRA and YSYEKL. CDR3 residues: CASSQGLAGGVTYEQYF. The CDR3 DNA reads TGCGCCAGCAGCCAAGGACTAGCGGGGGGCGTAACCTACGAGCAGTACTTC.

The chain has TRBV2 and TRBJ2-3; 8 bases match TRBD1. V trimming: 8 bases; J trimming: 4 bases; junction bases outside the gene matches: 8. The V gene's germline CDR1 is SNHLY and CDR2 FYNNEI. This CDR3 is built from 14 residues. The CDR3 DNA is TGTGCCAGCCTTCAGGGGGCAAGCGCAGATACGCAGTATTTT. Protein product: CASLQGASADTQYF.

This clone was detected only a few times. The chain recombines TRBV30 with TRBJ1-1; D not resolved. Germline CDR1 is GTSNPN and CDR2 is SVGIG (reference sequence). CDR3 length: 13 amino acids. V gave up 8 bases and J gave up 1 base, with 14 bases separating them. DNA of the CDR3: TGTGCCGGCCGGTACGGGAAGAACACTGAAGCTTTCTTT. This sequence encodes CAGRYGKNTEAFF.

The rearrangement joins TRBV9 to TRBJ2-2; possible D gene TRBD1, 5 bases. Germline CDR1 reads SGDLS; CDR2 reads YYNGEE. V lost 0 bases and J lost 3, with 9 bases in between. This CDR3 spans 15 amino acids. CDR3 coding DNA: TGTGCCAGCAGCGTAGCGGCAGGGTACACCGGGGAGCTGTTTTTT. Residues: CASSVAAGYTGELFF.

The V call is TRBV29-1, the J call TRBJ2-3, with 11 nucleotides matching TRBD2. Trimming at V came to 3 bases and at J to 6 bases, leaving 14 bases not matched to a gene. Per the germline V gene, CDR1 is SQVTM and CDR2 is ANQGSEA. The CDR3 loop spans 17 amino acids. The CDR3 coding sequence is TGCAGCGTTGATGGGTTACTAGCGGGGGCAGGCAGTGATACGCAGTATTTT. It encodes CSVDGLLAGAGSDTQYF.